Sequencing of this TCR beta chain was carried out in a study of CD8 T cells in Susac syndrome. The CDR3 is 17 amino acids. Germline V gene sequence: CDR1 PRHDT, CDR2 FYEKMQ (reference sequence). The trim removed 7 bases at V and 6 bases at J, leaving 14 bases unmatched. Reverse transcription used roughly 0.5 to 1 ug RNA and random hexamers. Multiplex immunoSEQ PCR targeted 54 Vbeta and 13 Jbeta TCR beta segments. TCRdb independently ran MiXCR on the immunoSEQ multiplex PCR reads; one entry per CDR3 protein. This table has about 300,000 distinct CDR3 sequences, 65% to 90% appearing once. CD8+ and CD4+ blood T cells underwent TCR beta sequencing.

The material sequenced was CD8+ T cells from PBMCs. This sequence originates from a human donor with multiple sclerosis. V is TRBV13 and J is TRBJ2-1, with 11 bases identical to TRBD2. CDR3 loop: CASILAGASRGANEQFF. DNA of the CDR3: TGTGCCAGCATACTAGCGGGAGCCTCTCGGGGGGCCAATGAGCAGTTCTTC. Based on the CDR3 plus reference TRBV13 and TRBJ2-1, the full variable domain is AAGVIQSPRHLIKEKRETATLKCYPIPRHDTVYWYQQGPGQDPQFLISFYEKMQSDKGSIPDRFSAQQFSDYHSELNMSSLELGDSALYFCASILAGASRGANEQFFGPGTRLTVL.